The clone carrying this TCR beta chain was seen more than once but under ten times. Its antigen is not identified. This entry belongs to a study of response to subunit inactivated influenza vaccine. Study-level results: Each seasonal influenza vaccination recruits few new T cells, the authors suggested.

Using its own MiXCR run on the RT-PCR reads, TCRdb lists one record per CDR3 protein. The table records about half a million distinct CDR3 sequences, 7.6% of them present only once. This specimen consisted of PBMCs from blood, obtained around 25 months after vaccination. This receptor was obtained from a man in his fifties or sixties who received an inactivated influenza vaccine.

The CDR3 is CASSRGGQGVYEQYF. The CDR3 bases are TGTGCCAGCAGCCGGGGGGGACAGGGGGTCTACGAGCAGTACTTC. The chain uses TRBV3-1 and TRBJ2-7; 11 bases line up with TRBD1. Germline V gives CDR1 LGHDT, CDR2 YNNKEL (reference sequence). The CDR3 extends over 15 amino acids. V was clipped by 4 bases and J by 3 bases; unmatched bases: 5.